The entry below describes one T cell receptor (beta chain). These data come from a study of blood T cell repertoires in COVID-19. Study-wide context: Collection of acute and convalescent COVID-19 samples took place in the United States, Italy and Spain. PBMCs, B-cell-depleted T cells, or T cells were the source of the cDNA or gDNA that made up the material.

The authors' processing: Cell counts per sample came from amplifying reference gene primers. Generated by immunoSEQ multiplex PCR, the TCRdb table keeps only in-frame clones and is missing some. V and J calls and clone size are copied from that table; D and trimming were computed from the DNA. Counted here are over 250,000 clones, about four fifths occurring once; the ten biggest clones make up approximately 10%. This CDR3 is built from 16 residues. V lost 4 bases to trimming and J lost 2 bases; unmatched junction nucleotides: 9. Germline V gives CDR1 LGHDT, CDR2 YNNKEL (reference sequence). The specimen sequenced was peripheral blood. This rearrangement joins TRBV3-1 (or the pseudogene TRBV3-2) to TRBJ1-1, with TRBD1 matching over 8 bases. The source of this sequence is a woman aged 50 to 65 who had recovered from COVID-19. DNA of the CDR3: TGTGCCAGCAGCCCTTCAGGACAGGGAGGTAACACTGAAGCTTTCTTT. Its translation is CASSPSGQGGNTEAFF.